A selection of T cell receptor beta chains follows, all from one sample in a study of T cells of healthy individuals. Using its own MiXCR run on the 5' RACE reads, TCRdb lists one record per CDR3 protein. The sample includes around 79,000 distinct CDR3 sequences, more than 4.5% of them seen just once. The receptors stem from a female donor in good health. The CDR3 runs from the conserved cysteine through the conserved F or W. D genes are given only for firm matches. Size values are once, few and many counts, or a class for expanded clones, and some rows have none.

abundance	j_gene	v_gene	d_gene	CDR3aa	CDR3nt
many	TRBJ1-2	TRBV25-1	NA	CASSPNANRKNYGYTF	TGTGCCAGCAGCCCTAACGCCAACAGGAAAAACTATGGCTACACCTTC
NA	TRBJ2-1	TRBV7-2	NA	CASALRARINEQFF	TGTGCCAGCGCCCTTCGGGCGCGAATAAATGAGCAGTTCTTC
NA	TRBJ1-2	TRBV30	NA	CAWSRRFGHGYTF	TGTGCCTGGAGCCGACGTTTCGGGCATGGCTACACCTTC
few	TRBJ1-1	TRBV10-3	NA	CAISGGNTEAFF	TGTGCCATCAGTGGAGGGAACACTGAAGCTTTCTTT
few	TRBJ1-2	TRBV19	TRBD1	CASSIFETGNGYTF	TGTGCCAGTAGTATTTTTGAGACAGGGAACGGCTACACCTTC
few	TRBJ1-4	TRBV5-6	NA	CASSIYTGSTNEKLFF	TGTGCCAGCAGCATCTACACAGGGTCAACTAATGAAAAACTGTTTTTT
few	TRBJ2-5	TRBV7-2	TRBD2	CASSLVWAAGGETQYF	TGTGCCAGCAGCTTAGTATGGGCAGCGGGAGGGGAGACCCAGTACTTC
many	TRBJ2-1	TRBV20-1	TRBD1	CSARPGQGYNEQFF	TGCAGTGCTCGTCCGGGACAGGGGTACAATGAGCAGTTCTTC
few	TRBJ2-2	TRBV27	NA	CASSSDGTGELFF	TGTGCCAGCAGTTCCGACGGGACCGGGGAGCTGTTTTTT
many	TRBJ2-3	TRBV3-1	NA	CASSWGRDTQYF	TGTGCCAGCAGCTGGGGCCGAGATACGCAGTATTTT
NA	TRBJ2-1	TRBV6-2/TRBV6-3	TRBD1	CASRAGTGVYNEQFF	TGTGCCAGCAGAGCCGGGACAGGAGTTTACAATGAGCAGTTCTTC
NA	TRBJ1-1	TRBV20-1	NA	CSAREAGRNTEAFF	TGCAGTGCTAGAGAGGCTGGGAGGAACACTGAAGCTTTCTTT
many	TRBJ2-1	TRBV12-3/TRBV12-4	TRBD2	CASSPTGTSGYNEQFF	TGTGCCAGCAGTCCAACCGGGACTAGCGGATACAATGAGCAGTTCTTC
NA	TRBJ2-3	TRBV4-1	TRBD2	CASSHRSTSGRFLSTDTQYF	TGCGCCAGCAGCCACAGAAGCACTAGCGGGAGGTTCCTCAGCACAGATACGCAGTATTTT
many	TRBJ2-3	TRBV20-1	TRBD2	CSASLGLAGGDTQYF	TGCAGTGCTAGCCTCGGACTAGCGGGAGGCGATACGCAGTATTTT
many	TRBJ1-1	TRBV10-3	NA	CAISGLQNTEAFF	TGTGCCATCAGTGGCCTACAAAACACTGAAGCTTTCTTT
NA	TRBJ2-5	TRBV20-1	TRBD2	CSASGLAGVGETQYF	TGCAGTGCTTCAGGACTAGCGGGAGTCGGGGAGACCCAGTACTTC
few	TRBJ1-1	TRBV7-9	NA	CASRFDLGGATEAFF	TGTGCCAGCAGGTTTGATTTGGGGGGGGCCACTGAAGCTTTCTTT
NA	TRBJ2-6	TRBV15	NA	CATSRGRSGHTSGANVLTF	TGTGCCACCAGCAGAGGACGGTCGGGGCACACCTCTGGGGCCAACGTCCTGACTTTC
many	TRBJ1-5	TRBV27	NA	CASSLGDGNQPQHF	TGTGCCAGCAGTTTAGGGGACGGCAATCAGCCCCAGCATTTT
many	TRBJ1-2	TRBV20-1	NA	CSAKKGEETSGYTF	TGCAGTGCAAAAAAGGGTGAGGAGACCTCTGGCTACACCTTC
few	TRBJ2-1	TRBV7-8	TRBD2	CASSSGSSGNNEQFF	TGTGCCAGCAGCTCCGGGTCTAGCGGTAACAATGAGCAGTTCTTC
many	TRBJ2-3	TRBV29-1	NA	CSVESSGTSTDTQYF	TGCAGCGTTGAAAGTAGCGGTACTAGCACAGATACGCAGTATTTT
many	TRBJ2-7	TRBV12-3/TRBV12-4	NA	CASSLATYEQYF	TGTGCCAGCAGTTTAGCGACCTACGAGCAGTACTTC
few	TRBJ2-7	TRBV7-9	TRBD1	CASRSTGGASYEQYF	TGTGCCAGCAGGTCGACAGGGGGCGCGTCCTACGAGCAGTACTTC
NA	TRBJ1-6	TRBV5-4	NA	CASSLEEGIHSPLHF	TGTGCCAGCAGCTTGGAGGAGGGGATCCATTCACCCCTCCACTTT
few	TRBJ1-5	TRBV7-9	TRBD1	CASSPQGGSQPQHF	TGTGCCAGCAGCCCTCAAGGGGGCAGTCAGCCCCAGCATTTT
many	TRBJ2-7	TRBV10-3	TRBD1	CAISERGQGYEQYF	TGTGCCATCAGTGAAAGGGGACAGGGGTACGAGCAGTACTTC
many	TRBJ1-5	TRBV2	NA	CASSEGGYGNQPQHF	TGTGCCAGCAGTGAAGGGGGTTATGGCAATCAGCCCCAGCATTTT
many	TRBJ2-7	TRBV28	TRBD2	CASSLLAGQDEQYF	TGTGCCAGCAGTTTACTAGCGGGTCAGGACGAGCAGTACTTC
many	TRBJ1-1	TRBV12-3/TRBV12-4	NA	CASTAFVGGEAFF	TGTGCCAGCACCGCGTTTGTGGGCGGTGAAGCTTTCTTT
many	TRBJ1-1	TRBV3-1	NA	CASSHPRDRAFF	TGTGCCAGCAGCCATCCCCGGGACCGGGCTTTCTTT
many	TRBJ2-7	TRBV4-1	TRBD2	CASSQSGSYYEQYF	TGCGCCAGCAGCCAAAGCGGGAGTTACTACGAGCAGTACTTC
many	TRBJ1-6	TRBV20-1	NA	CSARDGLTNSPLHF	TGCAGTGCTAGAGACGGCCTCACCAATTCACCCCTCCACTTT
few	TRBJ1-1	TRBV24-1	NA	CATSDSNTRGLFF	TGTGCCACCAGTGATTCTAACACCAGAGGACTTTTCTTT
many	TRBJ2-3	TRBV7-2	NA	CASSLAPGSTDTQYF	TGTGCCAGCAGCTTAGCGCCCGGTAGCACAGATACGCAGTATTTT
few	TRBJ2-2	TRBV7-8	NA	CASSLRGGGAGELFF	TGTGCCAGCAGCTTACGAGGGGGTGGGGCGGGGGAGCTGTTTTTT
NA	TRBJ2-2	TRBV7-2	TRBD2	CASSLGLAGGPLFF	TGTGCCAGCAGCTTGGGGTTAGCGGGAGGTCCGCTGTTTTTT
few	TRBJ1-5	TRBV25-1	NA	CASSQGSQEPQHF	TGTGCCAGCAGCCAGGGCAGTCAGGAGCCCCAGCATTTT
few	TRBJ1-2	TRBV5-8	NA	CASSLAERMNFYGYTF	TGTGCCAGCAGCTTGGCGGAAAGGATGAACTTCTATGGCTACACCTTC
NA	TRBJ2-1	TRBV9	NA	CASSGGLGGGNNEQFF	TGTGCCAGCAGCGGGGGGCTGGGGGGAGGGAACAATGAGCAGTTCTTC
few	TRBJ1-3	TRBV20-1	NA	CSASNRQISGNTIYF	TGCAGTGCTAGTAACCGACAGATATCTGGAAACACCATATATTTT
few	TRBJ1-4	TRBV3-1	NA	CASSVLENEKLFF	TGTGCCAGCAGCGTCCTAGAGAATGAAAAACTGTTTTTT
many	TRBJ1-6	TRBV6-5	NA	CASSYDPGSLNSPLHF	TGTGCCAGCAGTTACGATCCAGGGTCCCTTAATTCACCCCTCCACTTT
many	TRBJ1-5	TRBV7-9	NA	CASSRDSNQPQHF	TGTGCCAGCAGCCGGGACAGCAATCAGCCCCAGCATTTT
many	TRBJ2-1	TRBV12-3/TRBV12-4	TRBD1	CASSLQGAYEQFF	TGTGCCAGCAGTCTACAGGGGGCATATGAGCAGTTCTTC
many	TRBJ2-7	TRBV12-5	TRBD2	CARESGSYEQYF	TGTGCTAGGGAAAGCGGGAGCTACGAGCAGTACTTC
few	TRBJ1-4	TRBV20-1	TRBD1	CSARDPGQGLEKLFF	TGCAGTGCTAGAGATCCTGGACAGGGGCTTGAAAAACTGTTTTTT
NA	TRBJ2-3	TRBV23-1	NA	CASSQKRPGTSSNTDTQYF	TGCGCCAGCAGTCAAAAGAGACCCGGAACCTCTAGCAACACAGATACGCAGTATTTT